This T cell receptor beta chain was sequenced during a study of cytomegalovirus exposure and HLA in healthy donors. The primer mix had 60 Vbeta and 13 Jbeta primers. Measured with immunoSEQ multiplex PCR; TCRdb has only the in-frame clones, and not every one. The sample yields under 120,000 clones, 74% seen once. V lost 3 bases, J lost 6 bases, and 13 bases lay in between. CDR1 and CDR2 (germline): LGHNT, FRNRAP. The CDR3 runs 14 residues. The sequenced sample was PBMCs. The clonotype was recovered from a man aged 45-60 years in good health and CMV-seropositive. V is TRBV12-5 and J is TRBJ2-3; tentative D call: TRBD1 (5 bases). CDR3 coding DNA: TGTGCTAGTGGTTTAGGGCACTCAGGGGATACGCAGTATTTT. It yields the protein CASGLGHSGDTQYF.